Listed below are T cell receptor beta chains from one sample, sequenced in a study of blood T cell repertoires in COVID-19. Method: immunoSEQ multiplex PCR; TCRdb's copy keeps in-frame clones and lacks some. The repertoire holds about 110,000 clones, with roughly nine tenths as singletons. The material sequenced was peripheral blood. Source of these receptors: a middle-aged man with active or convalescent COVID-19. Both conserved end residues are part of each CDR3. The order of the fields is V gene, CDR3 length, D gene, J gene, CDR3 protein, CDR3 DNA. The D gene is left open where the match is weak.

>TRBV7-9|14|.|TRBJ1-5
CASSSRGGTEPQHF
TGTGCCAGCAGCTCCAGGGGCGGTACGGAGCCCCAGCATTTT
>TRBV24-1|16|TRBD1|TRBJ2-2
CATSDFPRGRTGELFF
TGTGCCACCAGTGATTTCCCCAGGGGGCGGACCGGGGAGCTGTTTTTT
>TRBV7-9|13|TRBD1|TRBJ1-1
CASSLATGPRAFF
TGTGCCAGCAGCTTAGCGACAGGGCCGCGGGCTTTCTTT
>TRBV11-2|13|TRBD1|TRBJ1-2
CASSHGQGEGYTF
TGTGCCAGCAGCCACGGGCAGGGGGAGGGCTACACCTTC
>TRBV2|11|.|TRBJ1-1
CASSGLRGAFF
TGTGCCAGCAGTGGGCTCAGGGGTGCTTTCTTT
>TRBV6-5|14|.|TRBJ1-1
CASSYSRGNTEAFF
TGTGCCAGCAGTTACTCACGGGGGAACACTGAAGCTTTCTTT
>TRBV4-3|15|.|TRBJ1-5
CASSQGRVQTKPQHF
TGCGCCAGCAGCCAAGGAAGGGTCCAGACTAAGCCCCAGCATTTT
>TRBV9|14|TRBD1|TRBJ2-5
CASSVAGGGETQYF
TGTGCCAGCAGCGTAGCAGGGGGCGGTGAGACCCAGTACTTC
>TRBV30|14|TRBD2|TRBJ2-7
CAWSGLAAIYEQYF
TGTGCCTGGAGCGGACTAGCGGCGATCTACGAGCAGTACTTC
>TRBV28|16|TRBD2|TRBJ2-1
CASSLNGLAGINEQFF
TGTGCCAGCAGTTTAAATGGACTAGCGGGAATCAATGAGCAGTTCTTC
>TRBV2|12|.|TRBJ2-7
CANYGEDYEQYF
TGTGCCAATTACGGGGAGGACTACGAGCAGTACTTC
>TRBV19|15|.|TRBJ2-7
CASSINVGTSYEQYF
TGTGCCAGTAGTATCAACGTGGGCACCTCCTACGAGCAGTACTTC
>TRBV6-5|14|.|TRBJ2-1
CASSYFDSFNEQFF
TGTGCCAGCAGTTACTTCGACTCTTTCAATGAGCAGTTCTTC
>TRBV6-2/TRBV6-3|15|.|TRBJ2-5
CASSYLKLQAETQYF
TGTGCCAGCAGTTACCTTAAATTACAGGCAGAGACCCAGTACTTC
>TRBV7-3|16|TRBD2|TRBJ2-1
CASSLTGREGGNEQFF
TGTGCCAGCAGCCTCACCGGGCGGGAGGGGGGCAATGAGCAGTTCTTC
>TRBV29-1|13|.|TRBJ1-2
CSVEFNTGNGYTF
TGCAGCGTTGAATTTAATACAGGGAATGGCTACACCTTC
>TRBV11-3|13|.|TRBJ2-1
CASSLDSLSEQFF
TGTGCCAGCAGCTTAGATTCTCTCAGTGAGCAGTTCTTC
>TRBV3-1/TRBV3-2|13|.|TRBJ2-7
CASSQVDSSEQYF
TGTGCCAGCAGCCAAGTTGACTCCTCCGAGCAGTACTTC
>TRBV28|15|.|TRBJ1-5
CASSLRTRTDQPQHF
TGTGCCAGCAGTTTAAGGACCCGGACAGATCAGCCCCAGCATTTT
>TRBV6-5|15|.|TRBJ1-3
CASSYYAGAGNTIYF
TGTGCCAGCAGTTACTACGCAGGTGCTGGAAACACCATATATTTT
>TRBV30|12|.|TRBJ2-1
CAWDPQNNEQFF
TGTGCCTGGGACCCTCAGAACAATGAGCAGTTCTTC